One and the same sample provided the 14 T cell receptor beta chains below, sequenced in a study of response to subunit inactivated influenza vaccine. TCRdb reprocessed the RT-PCR reads with MiXCR, giving one entry per CDR3 protein. The table lists approximately 300,000 distinct CDR3 sequences, about 20% of them singletons. The sample in question was PBMCs from blood, obtained roughly 20 months after vaccination. The receptors derive from a man between 50 and 75 years old who received an inactivated influenza vaccine.

The chain uses TRBV5-1 and TRBJ2-1; TRBD1 aligns across 10 bases. This CDR3 spans 14 amino acids. Unmatched junction bases numbered 4, after V lost 7 bases and J lost 3 bases. Looked up from germline, CDR1 is SGHRS and CDR2 is YFSETQ. Here the CDR3 reads CASGRDRGYNEQFF. The CDR3 nucleotides are TGCGCCAGCGGCCGGGACAGGGGCTACAATGAGCAGTTCTTC.

This clonotype occurred a few times. The chain recombines TRBV11-2 with TRBJ2-1; D remains unclear. Between the trimmed V and J ends, which lost 5 bases and 1 base, there was a span of 18 bases. This CDR3 has 17 amino acids. Per germline, CDR1 SGHAT and CDR2 FQNNGV. CDR3 protein: CASSPAPRSLSYNEQFF. The CDR3 nucleotides are TGTGCCAGCAGCCCAGCCCCCCGGAGCCTTTCCTACAATGAGCAGTTCTTC.

This clonotype was found a few times. The J gene is TRBJ1-1, the V gene TRBV12-3 or TRBV12-4; D is perhaps TRBD1 (5 bases). This CDR3 region has 14 residues. Trimming stripped 6 bases from V and 7 bases from J, with 18 bases between. This CDR3 is CASRTRAGSGEAFF. The CDR3 nucleotides read TGTGCCAGCAGGACCCGTGCAGGGTCGGGTGAAGCTTTCTTT.

This clonotype was seen more than once but under ten times. The gene calls are TRBV20-1 and TRBJ1-5; 9 bases are shared with TRBD1. In germline, CDR1 is DFQATT, CDR2 SNEGSKA (reference sequence). The junction had 12 bases not matched to a gene; V was cut back by 5 bases and J by 4 bases. This CDR3 has 16 amino acids. This chain's CDR3 is CSAGALGTGINQPQHF. DNA for the CDR3: TGCAGTGCTGGAGCCCTGGGGACAGGGATTAATCAGCCCCAGCATTTT.

V gene TRBV5-1 combines with J gene TRBJ1-2; no definite D call. Germline V lookup: CDR1 SGHRS, CDR2 YFSETQ. Deletions cut 1 base from V and 6 bases from J, with 7 bases between. The CDR3 totals 12 residues. CDR3 DNA: TGCGCCAGCAGCTTGCCTGACGATGGCTACACCTTC. Protein product: CASSLPDDGYTF.

This clonotype appeared once. The chain employs TRBV5-1 and TRBJ2-3; TRBD2 aligns across 16 bases. The germline V gene encodes CDR1 SGHRS and CDR2 YFSETQ. This CDR3 contains 18 residues. The V and J ends lost 0 bases and 4 bases, in that order; junction bases with no gene match: 5. CDR3 in amino acids: CASSLAGTSGREPDTQYF. In DNA form, the CDR3 reads TGCGCCAGCAGCTTGGCAGGGACTAGCGGGAGGGAGCCAGATACGCAGTATTTT.

The chain joins TRBV18 to TRBJ2-7, with TRBD1 matching over 11 bases. The CDR3 covers 16 residues. With V trimmed by 3 bases and J by 4 bases, 8 bases remained unmatched. Germline-derived CDR1 and CDR2 are KGHSH and LQKENI. CDR3 amino acids: CASSPYGTGGSYEQYF. The CDR3, as DNA: TGTGCCAGCTCACCTTATGGGACAGGGGGGTCGTACGAGCAGTACTTC.

This chain connects TRBV5-1 to TRBJ2-7, with TRBD1 matching 9 bases. The CDR3 is made up of 14 amino acids. Trimming cost V 4 bases and J 3 bases; bases outside gene matches: 5. Germline V gives CDR1 SGHRS, CDR2 YFSETQ. This chain's CDR3 is CASSLQGAYYEQYF. CDR3 nucleotides: TGCGCCAGCAGCCTACAGGGGGCCTACTACGAGCAGTACTTC.

The sample holds many counts of this clonotype. V and J are TRBV7-9 and TRBJ1-6; D uncertain. The CDR3 is 13 residues long. CDR1 is SEHNR and CDR2 is FQNEAQ in the germline V gene (reference sequence). Deletions cut 1 base from V and 6 bases from J, with 4 bases between. CDR3 nucleotide sequence: TGTGCCAGCAGCTTAGGGTTTAATTCACCCCTCCACTTT. The encoded protein is CASSLGFNSPLHF. The whole variable domain, filled in from reference TRBV7-9 and TRBJ1-6, reads DTGVSQNPRHKITKRGQNVTFRCDPISEHNRLYWYRQTLGQGPEFLTYFQNEAQLEKSRLLSDRFSAERPKGSFSTLEIQRTEQGDSAMYLCASSLGFNSPLHFGNGTRLTVT.

This clonotype was seen a single time. The rearrangement links TRBV5-5 to TRBJ2-7; D possibly uses TRBD1 or TRBD2 (5 bases each). The CDR3 runs to 13 residues. V lost 0 bases and J lost 6, with 10 bases in between. Germline V lookup: CDR1 SGHKS, CDR2 YYEKEE (reference sequence). CDR3 in DNA: TGTGCCAGCAGCTTGGTTGTCGGGACCGAGCAGTACTTC. Its protein is CASSLVVGTEQYF.

This CDR3 is CASSQDRVESGNTIYF. CDR3 nucleotide sequence: TGTGCCAGCAGCCAAGACCGGGTAGAGTCTGGAAACACCATATATTTT. The J gene is TRBJ1-3, the V gene TRBV4-2; D remains ambiguous. V was shortened by 0 bases and J by 1 base, with 10 bases between the two germline ends. Germline V lookup: CDR1 LGHNA, CDR2 YNFKEQ. The CDR3 runs 16 residues.

This clonotype was counted a few times. J is TRBJ1-5 and V is TRBV19; D gene uncertain. CDR3 length: 15 residues. CDR1 is LNHDA, CDR2 SQIVND, per germline (reference sequence). Trimming took off 5 bases at V and 0 bases at J, with 11 bases between the two ends. CDR3: CASSPGMGSNQPQHF. DNA of the CDR3: TGTGCCAGTAGTCCCGGTATGGGTAGCAATCAGCCCCAGCATTTT.

This clonotype appeared a few times. This chain links TRBV5-5 with TRBJ2-2; 11 bases map to TRBD2. With V trimmed by 4 bases and J by 4 bases, 6 bases remained unmatched. The CDR3 loop spans 16 amino acids. Germline CDR1 and CDR2: SGHKS and YYEKEE (reference sequence). This CDR3 is CASSPTGTSGTGELFF. CDR3 coding DNA: TGTGCCAGCAGCCCAACCGGGACTAGCGGCACCGGGGAGCTGTTTTTT.

The V call is TRBV20-1, the J call TRBJ1-5; D is uncertain. V gave up 2 bases and J gave up 4 bases, with 6 bases separating them. The CDR3 has 12 amino acids. The germline gives CDR1 DFQATT, CDR2 SNEGSKA (reference sequence). The chain's CDR3 is CSARSGNQPQHF. DNA of the CDR3: TGCAGTGCTAGATCTGGGAATCAGCCCCAGCATTTT.